The 20 T cell receptor beta chains below all came from one sample that was sequenced in a study of memory CD4+ T cells and cytomegalovirus serostatus. Generated by immunoSEQ multiplex PCR, the TCRdb table keeps only in-frame clones and is missing some. The repertoire holds about 44,000 clones, with 75% to 85% as singletons. The sort gate was single viable CD3+CD4+CD8-CD45RO+ cells for memory CD4+ T cells. Input material: memory CD4+ T cells from blood. The receptor set was obtained from an adult in good health and CMV-seronegative.

This clone turned up a few times. The chain joins TRBV19 to TRBJ2-1; TRBD1 matches at 9 bases. The CDR3 consists of 14 residues. V gave up 10 bases and J gave up 6 bases; unmatched junction bases: 10. Germline values: CDR1 LNHDA, CDR2 SQIVND (reference sequence). The CDR3 is CATQRDRVGNEQFF. CDR3 DNA: TGTGCCACCCAAAGGGACAGGGTTGGCAATGAGCAGTTCTTC.

The rearrangement uses TRBV29-1 and TRBJ2-7, with TRBD1 as a possible D gene (6 bases). The V end was cut by 6 bases, the J end by 5 bases, with 14 bases between. The CDR3 is made up of 12 amino acids. CDR1 SQVTM and CDR2 ANQGSEA come from the germline V gene. For the CDR3, the DNA is TGCAGCGTCCTACAGGGATCCCACGAGCAGTACTTC. Translation: CSVLQGSHEQYF.

The chain links TRBV7-9 to TRBJ1-1; D unresolved. V was trimmed by 0 bases and J by 1 base, leaving 9 bases between them. Germline values: CDR1 SEHNR, CDR2 FQNEAQ (reference sequence). There are 15 residues in the CDR3. CDR3 loop: CASSLAWGGNTEAFF. The CDR3 nucleotides are TGTGCCAGCAGCTTAGCGTGGGGAGGGAACACTGAAGCTTTCTTT.

V is TRBV30 and J is TRBJ2-5; TRBD2 is a possible D gene (5 bases). CDR3 length: 16 residues. CDR1 is GTSNPN, CDR2 SVGIG, per germline (reference sequence). Trimming removed 4 bases from V and 5 bases from J, with 23 bases in between. CDR3 nucleotides: TGTGCCTGGAACGGGCTTGAGGGTCTAGGATTCGAGACCCAGTACTTC. This codes for CAWNGLEGLGFETQYF.

The rearrangement uses TRBV5-6 and TRBJ2-2; D call uncertain. CDR3 length equals 13 residues. Trimming took 0 bases from V and 7 from J, leaving 7 bases between them. Looked up from germline, CDR1 is SGHDT and CDR2 is YYEEEE. The CDR3 sequence is CASSLVGHGELFF. Here the CDR3 DNA reads TGTGCCAGCAGCTTGGTCGGCCACGGGGAGCTGTTTTTT.

The chain joins TRBV4-3 to TRBJ1-6; D uncertain. V was shortened by 0 bases and J by 7 bases, with 10 bases between the two germline ends. The CDR3 is 15 residues long. The V gene's germline CDR1 is LGHNA and CDR2 YSLEER. The CDR3 reads CASSQEMVDNSPLHF. The CDR3 DNA sequence: TGCGCCAGCAGCCAAGAGATGGTAGACAATTCACCCCTCCACTTT.

This rearrangement joins TRBV7-2 to TRBJ2-5; 10 positions agree with TRBD2. The assigned J gene may be wrong: the sequence end matches TRBJ2-7 better. Germline-derived CDR1 and CDR2 are SGHTA and FQGNSA. This CDR3 contains 14 residues. The CDR3 DNA follows: TGTGCCAGCAGAGAGCGGGAGGGTTTCTACGAGCAGTACTTC. It codes for CASREREGFYEQYF.

The chain carries TRBV5-5 and TRBJ2-7; D may match TRBD1 or TRBD2 (5 bases each). V was trimmed by 4 bases and J by 3 bases, leaving 20 bases between them. This CDR3 has 16 residues. Germline assignment: CDR1 SGHKS and CDR2 YYEKEE (reference sequence). CDR3 amino acids: CASSPSRAGTIYEQYF. The CDR3 DNA is TGTGCCAGCAGCCCCTCTAGGGCAGGGACGATCTACGAGCAGTACTTC.

The V gene is TRBV5-4, the J gene TRBJ1-1; D gene uncertain. CDR1 is SGHNT, CDR2 YYREEE, per germline (reference sequence). The CDR3 has 13 amino acids. With 4 bases removed from V and 5 bases from J, the gap between germline ends came to 12 bases. The CDR3 loop reads CASSPREGTEAFF. The CDR3 region has the DNA TGTGCCAGCAGCCCGAGAGAGGGAACTGAAGCTTTCTTT.

A few counts support this clone. The chain carries TRBV30 and TRBJ1-2, with a tentative D call TRBD1 (5 bases). This CDR3 contains 13 residues. Trimming stripped 4 bases from V and 5 bases from J, with 14 bases between. Per the germline V gene, CDR1 is GTSNPN and CDR2 is SVGIG (reference sequence). This chain's CDR3 is CAWNRDRPYGYTF. The CDR3, as DNA: TGTGCCTGGAACCGGGACCGACCATATGGCTACACCTTC.

This chain joins TRBV7-2 and TRBJ2-1, with 11 positions matching TRBD2. The CDR3 has 14 residues. V lost 6 bases to trimming and J lost 8 bases; unmatched junction nucleotides: 6. CDR1 SGHTA and CDR2 FQGNSA come from the germline V gene. The CDR3, as DNA: TGTGCCAGCAGGGTAGCGGGAGGGCTCCATGAGCAGTTCTTC. It translates to CASRVAGGLHEQFF.

In regard to this clone: Other DNA sequences of this sample code for an identical CDR3. J is TRBJ2-5 and V is TRBV7-3; D uncertain. The CDR3 is 13 amino acids. CDR1 is SGHTA and CDR2 is FQGTGA in the germline V gene. The V gene lost 0 bases and the J gene lost 2 bases, with 4 bases spanning the gap. The chain's CDR3 is CASSLTRQETQYF. The CDR3 DNA reads TGTGCCAGCAGCTTAACCAGGCAAGAGACCCAGTACTTC. Full variable domain (outside the CDR3, taken from reference TRBV7-3 and TRBJ2-5): GAGVSQTPSNKVTEKGKYVELRCDPISGHTALYWYRQSLGQGPEFLIYFQGTGAADDSGLPNDRFFAVRPEGSVSTLKIQRTERGDSAVYLCASSLTRQETQYFGPGTRLLVL.

This clone was picked up a small number of times. The V gene is TRBV18, the J gene TRBJ1-2; D remains ambiguous. V lost 3 bases to trimming and J lost 2 bases, with 10 bases between them. The germline CDR1 and CDR2 sequences are KGHSH and LQKENI. The CDR3 is made up of 14 amino acids. The CDR3 DNA reads as TGTGCCAGCTCACCGGCGGAACAGAACTATGGCTACACCTTC. Residues: CASSPAEQNYGYTF.

The genes are TRBV5-1 and TRBJ2-1; no reliable D call. V was pared by 1 base and J by 8 bases, with 13 bases between. CDR1 and CDR2 (germline): SGHRS, YFSETQ. The CDR3 is 14 residues long. The CDR3 here is CASSLTVGFDEQFF. The CDR3 nucleotides read TGCGCCAGCAGCTTGACAGTTGGATTCGATGAGCAGTTCTTC.

This clone was counted only a few times. The V gene is TRBV5-4, the J gene TRBJ2-1; possibly TRBD2 for D (6 bases). CDR1 is SGHNT, CDR2 YYREEE, per germline (reference sequence). The CDR3 runs 12 residues. Deletions cut 4 bases from V and 10 bases from J, with 12 bases between. DNA of the CDR3: TGTGCCAGCAGCCCTACTAGCAGGGAGCAGTTCTTC. Amino acid sequence: CASSPTSREQFF. The full variable domain, in which reference TRBV5-4 and TRBJ2-1 provide the parts outside the CDR3, is ETGVTQSPTHLIKTRGQQVTLRCSSQSGHNTVSWYQQALGQGPQFIFQYYREEENGRGNFPPRFSGLQFPNYSSELNVNALELDDSALYLCASSPTSREQFFGPGTRLTVL.

The gene calls are TRBV6-5 and TRBJ1-2; 7 nucleotides agree with TRBD1. Germline CDR1 reads MNHEY; CDR2 reads SVGAGI. The CDR3 is made up of 14 amino acids. J gave up 4 bases and V 6 bases, and 8 bases lay outside the gene matches. CDR3 sequence: CASSTTGFGYGYTF. CDR3 DNA sequence: TGTGCCAGCAGCACGACAGGGTTTGGCTATGGCTACACCTTC.

This chain connects TRBV11-2 to TRBJ2-5, with 12 bases identical to TRBD2. The V segment lost 4 bases and the J segment 4 bases; nucleotides outside the gene matches: 7. Germline assignment: CDR1 SGHAT and CDR2 FQNNGV. This CDR3 is built from 16 residues. CDR3 amino acids: CASSYRTSGARETQYF. CDR3 coding DNA: TGTGCCAGCAGCTACAGGACTAGCGGGGCAAGAGAGACCCAGTACTTC.

V gene TRBV30 combines with J gene TRBJ1-1, with a possible D match to TRBD1 (6 bases). CDR1 is GTSNPN, CDR2 SVGIG, per germline (reference sequence). V lost 1 base to trimming and J lost 1 base, with 13 bases between them. There are 15 residues in the CDR3. CDR3 amino acids: CAWSAPGARNTEAFF. The CDR3 DNA sequence: TGTGCCTGGAGTGCCCCAGGGGCAAGGAACACTGAAGCTTTCTTT.

The chain couples TRBV4-3 to TRBJ2-3; 7 nucleotides align to TRBD2. The CDR3 sequence is 18 residues long. The germline V gene has CDR1 LGHNA and CDR2 YSLEER. With V trimmed by 2 bases and J by 4 bases, 15 bases remained unmatched. In DNA, the CDR3 is TGCGCCAGCAGCCAAAGGTGGTCTCGCGGGAGCGGAGCAGATACGCAGTATTTT. This translates into CASSQRWSRGSGADTQYF.

The chain uses TRBV27 and TRBJ1-1, with 7 bases lining up with TRBD1. The germline V gene encodes CDR1 MNHEY and CDR2 SMNVEV (reference sequence). The CDR3 is 15 residues long. V lost 5 bases and J lost 3; bases outside the gene matches: 9. CDR3: CASSTKGTAHTEAFF. The DNA of the CDR3 is TGTGCCAGCAGTACCAAAGGGACAGCCCACACTGAAGCTTTCTTT.